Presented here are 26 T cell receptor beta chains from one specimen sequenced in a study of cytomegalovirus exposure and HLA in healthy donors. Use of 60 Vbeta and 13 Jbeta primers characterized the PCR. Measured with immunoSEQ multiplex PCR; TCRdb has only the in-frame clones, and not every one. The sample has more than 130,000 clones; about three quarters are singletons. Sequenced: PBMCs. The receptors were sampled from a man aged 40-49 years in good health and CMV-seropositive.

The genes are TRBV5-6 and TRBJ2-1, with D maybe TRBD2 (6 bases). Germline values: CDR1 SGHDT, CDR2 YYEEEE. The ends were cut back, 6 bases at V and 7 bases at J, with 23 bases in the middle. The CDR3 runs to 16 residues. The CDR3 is CASTQIPGRRGNEQFF. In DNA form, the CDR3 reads TGTGCCAGCACCCAGATCCCGGGACGCCGGGGGAATGAGCAGTTCTTC. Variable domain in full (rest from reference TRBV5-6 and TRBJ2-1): DAGVTQSPTHLIKTRGQQVTLRCSPKSGHDTVSWYQQALGQGPQFIFQYYEEEERQRGNFPDRFSGHQFPNYSSELNVNALLLGDSALYLCASTQIPGRRGNEQFFGPGTRLTVL.

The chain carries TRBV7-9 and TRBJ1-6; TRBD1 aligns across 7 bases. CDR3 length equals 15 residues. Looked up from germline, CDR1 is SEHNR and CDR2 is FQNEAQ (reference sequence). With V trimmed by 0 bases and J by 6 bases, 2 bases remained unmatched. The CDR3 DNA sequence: TGTGCCAGCAGCTTAGCACAGGGGATTAATTCACCCCTCCACTTT. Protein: CASSLAQGINSPLHF.

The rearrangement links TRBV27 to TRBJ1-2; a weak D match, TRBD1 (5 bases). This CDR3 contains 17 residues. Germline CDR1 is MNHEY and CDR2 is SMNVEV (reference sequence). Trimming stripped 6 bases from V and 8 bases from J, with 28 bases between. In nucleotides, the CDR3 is TGTGCCAGCAGAACTGAGCCCTGCTGGGGGGGATCTTGCGGCTACACCTTC. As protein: CASRTEPCWGGSCGYTF.

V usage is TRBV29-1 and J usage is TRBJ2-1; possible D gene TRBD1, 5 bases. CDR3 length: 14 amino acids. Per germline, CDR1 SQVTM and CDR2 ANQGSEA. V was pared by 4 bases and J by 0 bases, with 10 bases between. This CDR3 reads CSVVFRGSYNEQFF. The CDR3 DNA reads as TGCAGCGTTGTGTTTAGGGGCTCCTACAATGAGCAGTTCTTC.

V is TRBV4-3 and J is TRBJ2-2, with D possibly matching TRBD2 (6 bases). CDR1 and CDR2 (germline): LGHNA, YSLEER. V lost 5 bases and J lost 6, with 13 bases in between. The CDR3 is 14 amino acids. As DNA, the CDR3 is TGCGCCAGCAGCGCCGGGACTGGCGCCGGGGAGCTGTTTTTT. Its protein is CASSAGTGAGELFF.

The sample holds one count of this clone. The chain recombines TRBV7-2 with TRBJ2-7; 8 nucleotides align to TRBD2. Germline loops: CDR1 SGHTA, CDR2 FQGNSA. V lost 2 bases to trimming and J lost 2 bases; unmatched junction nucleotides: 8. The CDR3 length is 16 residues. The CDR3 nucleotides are TGTGCCAGCAGCTTATATCTGCGGGGGGCACCCTACGAGCAGTACTTC. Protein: CASSLYLRGAPYEQYF.

CDR3 sequence reads: CASSPLGGRGANVLTF. CDR3 bases: TGTGCCAGCAGTCCTCTCGGGGGTAGGGGGGCCAACGTCCTGACTTTC. The chain has TRBV27 and TRBJ2-6; possible D gene TRBD2, 6 bases. The CDR3 totals 16 residues. Germline V lookup: CDR1 MNHEY, CDR2 SMNVEV (reference sequence). V gave up 5 bases and J gave up 4 bases, with 15 bases separating them.

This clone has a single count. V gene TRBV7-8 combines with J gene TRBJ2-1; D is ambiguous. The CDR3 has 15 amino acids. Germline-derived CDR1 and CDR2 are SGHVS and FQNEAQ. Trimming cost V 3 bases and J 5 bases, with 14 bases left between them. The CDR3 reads CASSFRTPPNNEQFF. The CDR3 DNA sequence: TGTGCCAGCAGCTTTAGAACTCCGCCTAACAATGAGCAGTTCTTC.

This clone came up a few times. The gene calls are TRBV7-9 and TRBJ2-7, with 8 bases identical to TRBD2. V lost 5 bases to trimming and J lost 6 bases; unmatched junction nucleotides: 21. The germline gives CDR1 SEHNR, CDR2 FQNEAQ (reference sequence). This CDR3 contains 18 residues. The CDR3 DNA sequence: TGTGCCAGCAGCCCGGGAAGAGGGACCGGGGGGGGAAGAGGCGAGCAGTACTTC. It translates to CASSPGRGTGGGRGEQYF.

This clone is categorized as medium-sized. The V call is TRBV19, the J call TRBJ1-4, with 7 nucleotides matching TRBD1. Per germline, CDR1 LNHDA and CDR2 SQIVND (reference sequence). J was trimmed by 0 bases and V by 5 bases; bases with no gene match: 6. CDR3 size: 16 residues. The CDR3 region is CASSLQGIATNEKLFF. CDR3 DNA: TGTGCCAGTAGTCTACAGGGGATTGCAACTAATGAAAAACTGTTTTTT. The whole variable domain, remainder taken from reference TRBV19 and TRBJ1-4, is DGGITQSPKYLFRKEGQNVTLSCEQNLNHDAMYWYRQDPGQGLRLIYYSQIVNDFQKGDIAEGYSVSREKKESFPLTVTSAQKNPTAFYLCASSLQGIATNEKLFFGSGTQLSVL.

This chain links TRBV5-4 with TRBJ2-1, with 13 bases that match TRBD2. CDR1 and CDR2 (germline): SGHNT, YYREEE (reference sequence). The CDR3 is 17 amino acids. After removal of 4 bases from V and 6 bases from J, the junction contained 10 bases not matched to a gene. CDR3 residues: CASSDRGRTSGSNEQFF. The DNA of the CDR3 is TGTGCCAGCAGCGACAGGGGGCGGACTAGCGGGAGCAATGAGCAGTTCTTC.

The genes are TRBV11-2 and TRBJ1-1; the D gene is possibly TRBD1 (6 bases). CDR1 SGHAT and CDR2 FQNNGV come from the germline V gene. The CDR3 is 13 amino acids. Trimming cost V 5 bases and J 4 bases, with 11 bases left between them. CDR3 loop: CASSHRVVTEAFF. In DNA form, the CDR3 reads TGTGCCAGCAGCCACAGGGTCGTCACTGAAGCTTTCTTT. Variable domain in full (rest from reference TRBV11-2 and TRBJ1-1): EAGVAQSPRYKIIEKRQSVAFWCNPISGHATLYWYQQILGQGPKLLIQFQNNGVVDDSQLPKDRFSAERLKGVDSTLKIQPAKLEDSAVYLCASSHRVVTEAFFGQGTRLTVV.

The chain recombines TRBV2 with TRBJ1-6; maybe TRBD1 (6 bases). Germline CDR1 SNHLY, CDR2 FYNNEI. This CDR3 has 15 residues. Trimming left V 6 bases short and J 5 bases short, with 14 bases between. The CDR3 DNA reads TGTGCCAGCAGGGGACAAGGAAAGGATAATTCACCCCTCCACTTT. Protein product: CASRGQGKDNSPLHF.

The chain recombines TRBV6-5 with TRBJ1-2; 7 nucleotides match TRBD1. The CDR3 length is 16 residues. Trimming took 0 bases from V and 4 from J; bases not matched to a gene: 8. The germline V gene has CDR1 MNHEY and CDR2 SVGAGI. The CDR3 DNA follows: TGTGCCAGCAGTTACTCGATCCCGACAGGGTCCTATGGCTACACCTTC. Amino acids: CASSYSIPTGSYGYTF.

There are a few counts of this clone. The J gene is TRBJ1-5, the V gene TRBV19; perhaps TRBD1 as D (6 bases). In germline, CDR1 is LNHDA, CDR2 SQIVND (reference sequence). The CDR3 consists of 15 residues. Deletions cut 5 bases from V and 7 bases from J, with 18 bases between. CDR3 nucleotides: TGTGCCAGTAGTGTCTGGGGGGGGGCCCCCCAGCCCCAGCATTTT. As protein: CASSVWGGAPQPQHF.

Here the CDR3 reads CAWSVMTGSYEQYF. CDR3 nucleotides: TGTGCCTGGAGTGTAATGACAGGGTCCTACGAGCAGTACTTC. The chain joins TRBV30 to TRBJ2-7, with 7 nucleotides matching TRBD1. The CDR3 loop spans 14 amino acids. With V trimmed by 0 bases and J by 1 base, 3 bases remained unmatched. The V gene's germline CDR1 is GTSNPN and CDR2 SVGIG (reference sequence).

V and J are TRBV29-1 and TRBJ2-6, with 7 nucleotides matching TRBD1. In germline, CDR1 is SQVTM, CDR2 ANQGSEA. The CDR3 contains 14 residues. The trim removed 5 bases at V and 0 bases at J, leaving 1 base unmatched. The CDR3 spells CSVTGASGANVLTF. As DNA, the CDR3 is TGCAGCGTTACAGGGGCCTCTGGGGCCAACGTCCTGACTTTC.

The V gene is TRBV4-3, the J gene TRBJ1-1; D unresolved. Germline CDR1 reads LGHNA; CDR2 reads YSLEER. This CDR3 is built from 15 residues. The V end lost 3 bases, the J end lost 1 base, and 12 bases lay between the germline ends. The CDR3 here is CASSHAQAGNTEAFF. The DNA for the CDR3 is TGCGCCAGCAGCCATGCCCAGGCGGGGAACACTGAAGCTTTCTTT.

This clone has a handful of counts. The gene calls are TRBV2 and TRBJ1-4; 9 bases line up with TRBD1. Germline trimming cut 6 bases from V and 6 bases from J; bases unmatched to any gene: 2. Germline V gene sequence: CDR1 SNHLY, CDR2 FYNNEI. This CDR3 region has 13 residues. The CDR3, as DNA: TGTGCCAGCAGGGGACAGGGCTATGAAAAACTGTTTTTT. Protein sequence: CASRGQGYEKLFF.

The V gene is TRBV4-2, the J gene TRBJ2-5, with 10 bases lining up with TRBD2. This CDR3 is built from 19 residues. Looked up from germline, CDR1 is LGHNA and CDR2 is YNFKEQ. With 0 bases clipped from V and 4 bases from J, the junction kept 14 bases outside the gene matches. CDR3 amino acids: CASSQERASGSGLRETQYF. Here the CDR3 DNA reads TGTGCCAGCAGCCAAGAAAGGGCTAGCGGGAGCGGGCTCAGAGAGACCCAGTACTTC.

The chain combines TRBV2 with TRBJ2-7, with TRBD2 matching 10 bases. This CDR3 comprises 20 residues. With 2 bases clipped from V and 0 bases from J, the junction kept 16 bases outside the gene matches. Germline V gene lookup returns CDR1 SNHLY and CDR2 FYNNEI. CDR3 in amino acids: CASSEWRGSSGRPLSYEQYF. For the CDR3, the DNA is TGTGCCAGCAGTGAATGGCGGGGTTCTAGCGGGAGACCGCTCTCCTACGAGCAGTACTTC.

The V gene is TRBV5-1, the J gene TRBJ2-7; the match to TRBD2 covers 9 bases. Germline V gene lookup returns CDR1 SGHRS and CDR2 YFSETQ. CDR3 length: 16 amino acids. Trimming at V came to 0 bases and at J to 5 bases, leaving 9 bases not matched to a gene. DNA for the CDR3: TGCGCCAGCAGCTTGGCCGGAAGCGGGGGGCTTGACGAGCAGTACTTC. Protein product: CASSLAGSGGLDEQYF.

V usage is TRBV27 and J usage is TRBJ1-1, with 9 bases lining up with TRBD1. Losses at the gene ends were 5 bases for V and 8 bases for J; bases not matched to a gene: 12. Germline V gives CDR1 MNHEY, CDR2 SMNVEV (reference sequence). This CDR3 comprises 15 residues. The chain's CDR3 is CASSQTGGQRNEAFF. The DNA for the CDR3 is TGTGCCAGCAGTCAAACAGGGGGCCAAAGAAACGAAGCTTTCTTT.

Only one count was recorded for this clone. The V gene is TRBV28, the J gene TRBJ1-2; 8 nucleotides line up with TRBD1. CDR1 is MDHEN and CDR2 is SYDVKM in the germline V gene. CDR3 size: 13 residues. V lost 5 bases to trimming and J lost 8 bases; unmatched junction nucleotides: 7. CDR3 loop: CASSTRTGTGYTF. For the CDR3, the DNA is TGTGCCAGCAGTACCAGGACAGGGACCGGCTACACCTTC.

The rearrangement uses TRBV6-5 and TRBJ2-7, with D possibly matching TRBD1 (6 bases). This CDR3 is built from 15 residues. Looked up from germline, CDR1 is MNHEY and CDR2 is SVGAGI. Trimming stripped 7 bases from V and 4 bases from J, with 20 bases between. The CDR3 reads CASKPQGRRRYEQYF. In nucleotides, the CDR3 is TGTGCCAGCAAACCACAGGGCCGTCGGAGGTACGAGCAGTACTTC.

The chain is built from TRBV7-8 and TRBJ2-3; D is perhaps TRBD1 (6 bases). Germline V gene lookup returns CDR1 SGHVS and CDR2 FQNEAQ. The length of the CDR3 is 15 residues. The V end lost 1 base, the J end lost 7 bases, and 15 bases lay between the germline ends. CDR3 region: CASSLGLGGSYTQYF. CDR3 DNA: TGTGCCAGCAGCTTAGGGCTAGGGGGTTCTTATACGCAGTATTTT. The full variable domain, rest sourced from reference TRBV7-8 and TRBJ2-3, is GAGVSQSPRYKVAKRGQDVALRCDPISGHVSLFWYQQALGQGPEFLTYFQNEAQLDKSGLPSDRFFAERPEGSVSTLKIQRTQQEDSAVYLCASSLGLGGSYTQYFGPGTRLTVL.